One and the same sample provided the 12 T cell receptor beta chains below, sequenced in a study of blood T cell repertoires in COVID-19. Measured with immunoSEQ multiplex PCR; TCRdb has only the in-frame clones, and not every one. The table shows approximately 99,000 clones, with about 87% occurring only once. Material: peripheral blood. All receptors derive from a human donor in a cohort sampled during active COVID-19.

The V call is TRBV11-1, the J call TRBJ2-3; 10 nucleotides line up with TRBD2. Germline V gives CDR1 SGHAT, CDR2 FQDESV (reference sequence). This CDR3 region has 16 residues. Trimming took 4 bases from V and 4 from J; bases not matched to a gene: 8. This chain's CDR3 is CASSSSSGSFPDTQYF. Written as DNA, the CDR3 is TGTGCCAGCAGCTCTTCTAGCGGGAGTTTCCCAGATACGCAGTATTTT.

The rearrangement joins TRBV19 to TRBJ1-3, with D unclear. This CDR3 is 16 amino acids long. Between the trimmed V and J ends, which lost 6 bases and 1 base, there was a span of 16 bases. Germline V gene sequence: CDR1 LNHDA, CDR2 SQIVND (reference sequence). In DNA form, the CDR3 reads TGTGCCAGTAGCCCTAGACCCATTCTTTCTGGAAACACCATATATTTT. Translated: CASSPRPILSGNTIYF.

This clone appeared a few times. V is TRBV11-3 and J is TRBJ2-3, with 11 nucleotides matching TRBD2. V gave up 5 bases and J gave up 1 base; unmatched junction bases: 5. This CDR3 is 16 amino acids long. Per germline, CDR1 SGHNT and CDR2 YENEEA. The CDR3 DNA follows: TGTGCCAGCAGCCGCGGGACTAGCGGAGGCACAGATACGCAGTATTTT. This encodes CASSRGTSGGTDTQYF.

The chain carries TRBV6-1 and TRBJ1-5; weak D call: TRBD1 (6 bases). Germline CDR1 MNHNS, CDR2 SASEGT. Deletions cut 2 bases from V and 7 bases from J, with 15 bases between. This CDR3 region has 15 residues. DNA of the CDR3: TGTGCCAGCAGTGAATTTAGGGGGGGCGGGCAGCCCCAGCATTTT. Translated, it gives CASSEFRGGGQPQHF.

This clone was counted a few times. The chain employs TRBV19 and TRBJ1-2; possible D gene TRBD1, 5 bases. CDR3 length: 14 amino acids. Trimming removed 7 bases from V and 3 bases from J, with 15 bases in between. Germline V gene data show CDR1 as LNHDA and CDR2 as SQIVND (reference sequence). Here the CDR3 DNA reads TGTGCCAGTACCCCTGGGGGGGGGTACTATGGCTACACCTTC. Its translation is CASTPGGGYYGYTF.

The V and J genes are TRBV2 and TRBJ2-1; 10 bases match TRBD2. The CDR3 runs to 15 residues. Per the germline V gene, CDR1 is SNHLY and CDR2 is FYNNEI. The ends lost 6 bases at V and 4 bases at J; junction bases unmatched: 6. The CDR3 sequence is CASRQLAGPYNEQFF. CDR3 DNA: TGTGCCAGCAGACAACTAGCGGGGCCTTACAATGAGCAGTTCTTC.

The rearrangement links TRBV18 to TRBJ1-2; perhaps TRBD1 as D (5 bases). CDR1 KGHSH and CDR2 LQKENI come from the germline V gene. V was pared by 5 bases and J by 8 bases, with 18 bases between. CDR3 size: 14 residues. CDR3 DNA: TGTGCCAGCTCATTGAAGACAGCCGTTTGGGGCTACACCTTC. This codes for CASSLKTAVWGYTF.

The rearrangement joins TRBV28 to TRBJ2-1, with D maybe TRBD2 (6 bases). The CDR3 sequence is 16 residues long. CDR1 is MDHEN, CDR2 SYDVKM, per germline. With 5 bases removed from V and 7 bases from J, the gap between germline ends came to 21 bases. The CDR3 nucleotides read TGTGCCAGCAGTCCAACGGTTCGGGGGAACTGGAATGAGCAGTTCTTC. As protein: CASSPTVRGNWNEQFF.

The chain combines TRBV7-9 with TRBJ2-1, with D perhaps TRBD2 (6 bases). The CDR3 loop spans 15 amino acids. CDR1 SEHNR and CDR2 FQNEAQ come from the germline V gene (reference sequence). With 3 bases removed from V and 4 bases from J, the gap between germline ends came to 13 bases. This CDR3 reads CASSFSASAYNEQFF. CDR3 DNA sequence: TGTGCCAGCAGCTTTAGTGCTAGCGCATACAATGAGCAGTTCTTC.

This sequence joins TRBV19 and TRBJ2-7, with 7 positions matching TRBD1. The CDR3 length is 14 residues. From germline, CDR1 is LNHDA and CDR2 SQIVND (reference sequence). Trimming took 3 bases from V and 4 from J; bases not matched to a gene: 6. The DNA for the CDR3 is TGTGCCAGTAGTATGGCCAGGGGGACGTACGAGCAGTACTTC. This sequence encodes CASSMARGTYEQYF.

Only a few counts were recorded for this clone. V gene TRBV3-1 (or the pseudogene TRBV3-2) combines with J gene TRBJ1-5; the D gene is possibly TRBD1 (5 bases). Per the germline V gene, CDR1 is LGHDT and CDR2 is YNNKEL (reference sequence). Trimming shortened V by 0 bases and J by 5 bases, and 11 bases separated the two germline ends. The CDR3 consists of 15 residues. The CDR3 DNA follows: TGTGCCAGCAGCCAAGATCCGGGGGTGGATCAGCCCCAGCATTTT. This sequence encodes CASSQDPGVDQPQHF.

The CDR3 region is CATSDSRGLGEQFF. The CDR3 nucleotides read TGTGCCACCAGTGATTCCAGGGGATTGGGTGAGCAGTTCTTC. The chain has TRBV24-1 and TRBJ2-1; maybe TRBD1 (6 bases). The CDR3 is 14 residues long. CDR1 is KGHDR, CDR2 SFDVKD, per germline. With 2 bases removed from V and 9 bases from J, the gap between germline ends came to 13 bases.